A single T cell receptor (beta chain) is shown here with its context. This entry is derived from a study of CD8 T cells in Susac syndrome. RNA, at roughly 0.5 to 1 ug, was reverse transcribed with random hexamers. Amplification of TCR beta CDR3 spanned 54 Vbeta and 13 Jbeta via immunoSEQ multiplex PCR. A single record per CDR3 protein comes from TCRdb applying MiXCR to the immunoSEQ multiplex PCR reads. The data contain some 110,000 distinct CDR3 sequences, around 92% of them seen just once; the ten biggest clones take up 0.093%. Germline V gives CDR1 MNHNS, CDR2 SASEGT. There are 15 residues in the CDR3. Trimming took 2 bases from V and 0 from J, leaving 10 bases between them. CD8+ and CD4+ T cells taken from blood had their TCR beta sequenced. The multiple sclerosis control group was made up of treatment-naive patients with stable or active relapsing-remitting disease. While CD8+ and CD4+ T cells were isolated negatively, TEMRA cells were enriched by FACS.

This TCR derives from a human donor with multiple sclerosis. The sample comprised CD4+ T cells from PBMCs. This chain links TRBV6-1 with TRBJ1-1; D not certain. CDR3 sequence (DNA): TGTGCCAGCAGTGAAAATCCCCGAGTGAACACTGAAGCTTTCTTT. Its protein is CASSENPRVNTEAFF.